This record looks at one T cell receptor beta chain sequence and its context. The antigen is not known. Generated by immunoSEQ multiplex PCR, the TCRdb table keeps only in-frame clones and is missing some. The sample comprises a few million clones, about nine tenths of which are singletons, and about 0.36% rests with the top ten. This CDR3 has 14 amino acids. Germline CDR1 SGHTA, CDR2 FQGTGA. V was shortened by 5 bases and J by 6 bases, with 15 bases between the two germline ends. This entry comes from a study of shared clonotypes between healthy human individuals. Study-level findings and limits: Sampling was confined to blood; repertoires within tissues likely differ. Memory subsets had estimated richness that was generally smaller than that of naive subsets.

CD45RA+ naive and CD45RA-negative memory subsets were separated from CD4+ cells. Sequences were obtained from naive CD4+ T cells from PBMCs. Subset here: CD45RA+ positively selected. The TCR comes from a man younger than 30 in good health. Some clones in this sample may be carry-over from other donors' samples. The rearrangement uses TRBV7-3 and TRBJ2-3, with no clear D. The CDR3 coding sequence is TGTGCCAGCAGCCCCCGCGGCCTCGAGGATACGCAGTATTTT. This codes for CASSPRGLEDTQYF.